These T cell receptor beta chains were read from a single sample in a study of shared clonotypes between healthy human individuals. Sequenced by immunoSEQ multiplex PCR; TCRdb stores in-frame clones only, minus some. In the table there are around 480,000 clones, about 75% of which are singletons. Sequencing was performed on PBMCs. The source of these receptors is a woman aged 40 to 55 in good health. Some clones in this sample may be carry-over from other donors' samples. Both conserved end residues are part of each CDR3. The order of the fields is V gene, D gene, J gene, clone size, CDR3 DNA, CDR3 protein. D genes are given only for firm matches. Size values are once, few and many counts, or a class for expanded clones, and some rows have none.

V gene: TRBV7-3; D gene: .; J gene: TRBJ2-7; clone size: .; CDR3 DNA: TGTGCCAGCAGCCCCTCACCCTCCTACGAGCAGTACTTC; CDR3 protein: CASSPSPSYEQYF
V gene: TRBV27; D gene: .; J gene: TRBJ2-1; clone size: .; CDR3 DNA: TGTGCCAGCAGTTTATCGGGACTTCCAAATGAGCAGTTCTTC; CDR3 protein: CASSLSGLPNEQFF
V gene: TRBV13; D gene: .; J gene: TRBJ2-3; clone size: .; CDR3 DNA: TGTGCCAGCAGCTTAGGCCGAGTCGGGAGCACAGATACGCAGTATTTT; CDR3 protein: CASSLGRVGSTDTQYF
V gene: TRBV6-1; D gene: .; J gene: TRBJ1-5; clone size: .; CDR3 DNA: TGTGCCAGCAGTGGGTCCCGTCGGGGAGAGGGCAATCAGCCCCAGCATTTT; CDR3 protein: CASSGSRRGEGNQPQHF
V gene: TRBV6-5; D gene: TRBD1; J gene: TRBJ2-7; clone size: .; CDR3 DNA: TGTGCCACCCGGACAGGGTCCTACGAGCAGTACTTC; CDR3 protein: CATRTGSYEQYF
V gene: TRBV18; D gene: TRBD1; J gene: TRBJ1-1; clone size: .; CDR3 DNA: TGTGCCAGCTCACGACAGGGGGAGGCTGAAGCTTTCTTT; CDR3 protein: CASSRQGEAEAFF
V gene: TRBV10-3; D gene: .; J gene: TRBJ2-1; clone size: .; CDR3 DNA: TGTGCCATCAGTGAGTCGGGTTACGGGGCAAATGAGCAGTTCTTC; CDR3 protein: CAISESGYGANEQFF
V gene: TRBV28; D gene: .; J gene: TRBJ1-5; clone size: many; CDR3 DNA: TGTGCCAGCAGGTTGGCATTGCTCAATCAGCCCCAGCATTTT; CDR3 protein: CASRLALLNQPQHF
V gene: TRBV18; D gene: TRBD2; J gene: TRBJ2-7; clone size: once; CDR3 DNA: TGTGCCAGCTCGTCGAATAGCGGGAGATACGACTACGAGCAGTACTTC; CDR3 protein: CASSSNSGRYDYEQYF
V gene: TRBV9; D gene: TRBD2; J gene: TRBJ2-3; clone size: .; CDR3 DNA: TGTGCCAGCAGCGTAGGGGGCGGGAGTGTCACAGATACGCAGTATTTT; CDR3 protein: CASSVGGGSVTDTQYF
V gene: TRBV13; D gene: TRBD2; J gene: TRBJ2-5; clone size: .; CDR3 DNA: TGTGCCAGCAGCTTAGGGACTAGCGGTGGGTCGGAGACCCAGTACTTC; CDR3 protein: CASSLGTSGGSETQYF
V gene: TRBV7-3; D gene: TRBD1; J gene: TRBJ2-7; clone size: many; CDR3 DNA: TGTGCCAGCAGCTTAACTCGGGGGACAGGGGAGCAGTACTTC; CDR3 protein: CASSLTRGTGEQYF
V gene: TRBV5-4; D gene: .; J gene: TRBJ2-1; clone size: .; CDR3 DNA: TGTGGAGTGGGAGCGCTCTCCTACAATGAGCAGTTCTTC; CDR3 protein: CGVGALSYNEQFF
V gene: TRBV19; D gene: TRBD1; J gene: TRBJ1-2; clone size: .; CDR3 DNA: TGTGCCAGTAGTGCAATACACCGGGACAGACTCTATGGCTACACCTTC; CDR3 protein: CASSAIHRDRLYGYTF
V gene: TRBV7-2; D gene: TRBD2; J gene: TRBJ2-7; clone size: .; CDR3 DNA: TGTGCCAGCAGCCCCCCGAAGATGGCGGGAGTCGGCGAGCAGTACTTC; CDR3 protein: CASSPPKMAGVGEQYF
V gene: TRBV21-1; D gene: .; J gene: TRBJ1-5; clone size: .; CDR3 DNA: TGTGCCAGCAGCAAAGTGGGCGGTAATAGCAATCAGCCCCAGCATTTT; CDR3 protein: CASSKVGGNSNQPQHF
V gene: TRBV7-2; D gene: .; J gene: TRBJ2-1; clone size: .; CDR3 DNA: TGTGCCAGCAGCCCGGGATCCTACAATGAGCAGTTCTTC; CDR3 protein: CASSPGSYNEQFF
V gene: TRBV27; D gene: .; J gene: TRBJ2-5; clone size: .; CDR3 DNA: TGTGCCAGCAGCCTCCAGGGGGGGGGATGGGAGACCCAGTACTTC; CDR3 protein: CASSLQGGGWETQYF
V gene: TRBV12-5; D gene: .; J gene: TRBJ1-1; clone size: .; CDR3 DNA: TGTGCTAGTGGTTTGGTACCGGGGGGGAAGAACACTGAAGCTTTCTTT; CDR3 protein: CASGLVPGGKNTEAFF
V gene: TRBV7-9; D gene: .; J gene: TRBJ2-2; clone size: .; CDR3 DNA: TGTGCCAGCAGCTTAGGAGTGTGGCAGCAAGATACCGGGGAGCTGTTTTTT; CDR3 protein: CASSLGVWQQDTGELFF
V gene: TRBV7-2; D gene: TRBD1; J gene: TRBJ2-7; clone size: .; CDR3 DNA: TGTGCCAGCAGCTTAGGCGGCTCAGGGGGTCACGAGCAGTACTTC; CDR3 protein: CASSLGGSGGHEQYF
V gene: TRBV10-3; D gene: TRBD2; J gene: TRBJ2-7; clone size: many; CDR3 DNA: TGTGCCATCGCGGACCCAGCGGGACTAGCGGGCCCTCAAATCTCCTACGAGCAGTACTTC; CDR3 protein: CAIADPAGLAGPQISYEQYF
V gene: TRBV5-4; D gene: .; J gene: TRBJ2-2; clone size: .; CDR3 DNA: TGTGCCAGCAGCCTTGACACCGGGGAGCTGTTTTTT; CDR3 protein: CASSLDTGELFF
V gene: TRBV2; D gene: TRBD1; J gene: TRBJ2-4; clone size: .; CDR3 DNA: TGTGCCAGCAGTGAGCTTACGACAGGGGGCATTCACATTCAGTACTTC; CDR3 protein: CASSELTTGGIHIQYF
V gene: TRBV10-1; D gene: .; J gene: TRBJ1-3; clone size: .; CDR3 DNA: TGCGCCACCGCACCTTCATCGGCAGGAAACACCATATATTTT; CDR3 protein: CATAPSSAGNTIYF
V gene: TRBV7-7; D gene: .; J gene: TRBJ2-3; clone size: .; CDR3 DNA: TGTGCCAGCAGCCCCGCGTTCGGACAGCGGGTGGATACGCAGTATTTT; CDR3 protein: CASSPAFGQRVDTQYF
V gene: TRBV27; D gene: TRBD1; J gene: TRBJ2-7; clone size: few; CDR3 DNA: TGTGCCAGCATGCCGGGACAGCACTACGAGCAGTACTTC; CDR3 protein: CASMPGQHYEQYF
V gene: TRBV18; D gene: TRBD1; J gene: TRBJ2-7; clone size: .; CDR3 DNA: TGTGCCAGCCAGACCACAGGGGACTCCTACGAGCAGTACTTC; CDR3 protein: CASQTTGDSYEQYF
V gene: TRBV7-2; D gene: TRBD1; J gene: TRBJ1-4; clone size: once; CDR3 DNA: TGTGCCAGCAGCTCCAGCAGGGGGGCTAATGAAAAACTGTTTTTT; CDR3 protein: CASSSSRGANEKLFF
V gene: TRBV5-4; D gene: .; J gene: TRBJ1-2; clone size: many; CDR3 DNA: TGTGCCAGCAGCTTGCAGGTTGGGGGATACGGCTACACCTTC; CDR3 protein: CASSLQVGGYGYTF
V gene: TRBV7-9; D gene: TRBD2; J gene: TRBJ2-1; clone size: .; CDR3 DNA: TGTGCCAGCAGCACGTATCTAGCGGGAGGGCCCATCTTC; CDR3 protein: CASSTYLAGGPIF
V gene: TRBV27; D gene: .; J gene: TRBJ2-1; clone size: .; CDR3 DNA: TGTGCCAGCAGTTTATCCCTACAAGAAACATTTTACAATGAGCAGTTCTTC; CDR3 protein: CASSLSLQETFYNEQFF
V gene: TRBV15; D gene: TRBD2; J gene: TRBJ2-7; clone size: few; CDR3 DNA: TGTGCCACCAGCACGAGGACTAGCGGATACGAGCAGTACTTC; CDR3 protein: CATSTRTSGYEQYF
V gene: TRBV18; D gene: .; J gene: TRBJ1-1; clone size: .; CDR3 DNA: TGTGCCAGCTCACAAGTCGCCAGGGACGCTGAAGCTTTCTTT; CDR3 protein: CASSQVARDAEAFF
V gene: TRBV30; D gene: .; J gene: TRBJ1-3; clone size: .; CDR3 DNA: TGTGCCTGGACCCTCGGAGTGTCTGGAAACACCATATATTTT; CDR3 protein: CAWTLGVSGNTIYF
V gene: TRBV14; D gene: TRBD1; J gene: TRBJ2-7; clone size: .; CDR3 DNA: TGTGCCAGCAGCACCCTCAGGGGGCCATTCTCCTACGAGCAGTACTTC; CDR3 protein: CASSTLRGPFSYEQYF
V gene: TRBV27; D gene: TRBD2; J gene: TRBJ2-5; clone size: many; CDR3 DNA: TGTGCCAGCAGTTTAACTAGCGGGAGTTTAGGGACCCAGTACTTC; CDR3 protein: CASSLTSGSLGTQYF
V gene: TRBV5-1; D gene: TRBD2; J gene: TRBJ2-2; clone size: .; CDR3 DNA: TGCGCCAGCAGCTTGGAAGGACTAGAGAACACCGGGGAGCTGTTTTTT; CDR3 protein: CASSLEGLENTGELFF
V gene: TRBV5-1; D gene: TRBD1; J gene: TRBJ2-5; clone size: .; CDR3 DNA: TGCGCCAGCAGCTCGGGACAGGGAACGGAGACCCAGTACTTC; CDR3 protein: CASSSGQGTETQYF
V gene: TRBV7-9; D gene: .; J gene: TRBJ2-5; clone size: once; CDR3 DNA: TGTGCCAGCAGCTTACAGGGGATGGGGCAAGAGACCCAGTACTTC; CDR3 protein: CASSLQGMGQETQYF
V gene: TRBV6-1; D gene: TRBD1; J gene: TRBJ1-5; clone size: .; CDR3 DNA: TGTGCCAGCAGTGGGCGCGGGACAGCCAATCAGCCCCAGCATTTT; CDR3 protein: CASSGRGTANQPQHF
V gene: TRBV2; D gene: .; J gene: TRBJ1-5; clone size: .; CDR3 DNA: TGTGCCAGTGACTTCGGCGGGCGCAATCAGCCCCAGCATTTT; CDR3 protein: CASDFGGRNQPQHF
V gene: TRBV7-8; D gene: .; J gene: TRBJ2-1; clone size: .; CDR3 DNA: TGTGCCAGCAGCTTAAGGACCTGGGGGGCGGAGATTAACAATGAGCAGTTCTTC; CDR3 protein: CASSLRTWGAEINNEQFF
V gene: TRBV11-2; D gene: .; J gene: TRBJ2-1; clone size: .; CDR3 DNA: TGTGCCAGCAGCGTAAATCAGGGGTCTCAGTTCTTC; CDR3 protein: CASSVNQGSQFF
V gene: TRBV6-1; D gene: TRBD2; J gene: TRBJ2-7; clone size: .; CDR3 DNA: TGTGCCAGCAGTGAAATCGGGGGGAAGGGCGAGCAGTACTTC; CDR3 protein: CASSEIGGKGEQYF
V gene: TRBV29-1; D gene: .; J gene: TRBJ1-2; clone size: .; CDR3 DNA: TGCAGCGGGACCTACGGGAACTATGGCTACACCTTC; CDR3 protein: CSGTYGNYGYTF
V gene: TRBV28; D gene: .; J gene: TRBJ1-2; clone size: .; CDR3 DNA: TGTGCCAGCGGTTGGGACACGACCTACACCTTC; CDR3 protein: CASGWDTTYTF
V gene: TRBV27; D gene: TRBD2; J gene: TRBJ2-1; clone size: .; CDR3 DNA: TGTGCCAGCAGTTCCGGGACTAGCGGGAGGAGGAATGAGCAGTTCTTC; CDR3 protein: CASSSGTSGRRNEQFF
V gene: TRBV6-1; D gene: .; J gene: TRBJ1-4; clone size: .; CDR3 DNA: TGTGCCAGCGGAACACCCGCCCGAAGGAATGAAAAACTGTTTTTT; CDR3 protein: CASGTPARRNEKLFF
V gene: TRBV7-2; D gene: .; J gene: TRBJ2-1; clone size: .; CDR3 DNA: TGTGCCAGCAGCTTAGCGCTGTCAGGTTACAATGAGCAGTTCTTC; CDR3 protein: CASSLALSGYNEQFF
V gene: TRBV11-2; D gene: TRBD1; J gene: TRBJ1-1; clone size: .; CDR3 DNA: TGTGCCAGCAGCCGCACCCCGGGACAGGGGGATTACACTGAAGCTTTCTTT; CDR3 protein: CASSRTPGQGDYTEAFF
V gene: TRBV30; D gene: .; J gene: TRBJ2-7; clone size: .; CDR3 DNA: TGTGCCTGGAAACTAGCCGGCTACGAGCAGTACTTC; CDR3 protein: CAWKLAGYEQYF